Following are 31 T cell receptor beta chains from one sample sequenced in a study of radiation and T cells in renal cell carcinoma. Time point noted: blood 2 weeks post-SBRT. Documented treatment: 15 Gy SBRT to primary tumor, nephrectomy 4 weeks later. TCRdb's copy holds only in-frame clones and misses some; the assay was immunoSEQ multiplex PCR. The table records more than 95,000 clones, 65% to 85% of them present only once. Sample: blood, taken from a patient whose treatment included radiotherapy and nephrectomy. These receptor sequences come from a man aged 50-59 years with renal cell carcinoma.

The CDR3 is CASTGQGDQPQHF. The CDR3 bases are TGTGCCAGCACCGGACAGGGTGACCAGCCCCAGCATTTT. V is TRBV2 and J is TRBJ1-5; 8 nucleotides agree with TRBD1. CDR1 and CDR2 from the germline V gene are SNHLY and FYNNEI. After removal of 7 bases from V and 7 bases from J, the junction contained 6 bases not matched to a gene. This CDR3 is 13 amino acids long. The full variable domain, rest sourced from reference TRBV2 and TRBJ1-5, is EPEVTQTPSHQVTQMGQEVILRCVPISNHLYFYWYRQILGQKVEFLVSFYNNEISEKSEIFDDQFSVERPDGSNFTLKIRSTKLEDSAMYFCASTGQGDQPQHFGDGTRLSIL.

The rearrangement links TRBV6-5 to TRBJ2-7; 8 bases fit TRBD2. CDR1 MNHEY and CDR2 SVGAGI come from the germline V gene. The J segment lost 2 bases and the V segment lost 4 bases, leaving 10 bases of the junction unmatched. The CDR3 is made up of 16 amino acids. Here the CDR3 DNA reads TGTGCCAGCAGTTTCGACCCACGGGAGGGCACCTACGAGCAGTACTTC. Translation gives CASSFDPREGTYEQYF.

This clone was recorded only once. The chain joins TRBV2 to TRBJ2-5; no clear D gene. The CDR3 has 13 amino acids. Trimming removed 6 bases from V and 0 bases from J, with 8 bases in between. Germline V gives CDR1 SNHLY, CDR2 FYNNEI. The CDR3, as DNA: TGTGCCAGCAGCGCAGAAGACCAAGAGACCCAGTACTTC. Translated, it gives CASSAEDQETQYF.

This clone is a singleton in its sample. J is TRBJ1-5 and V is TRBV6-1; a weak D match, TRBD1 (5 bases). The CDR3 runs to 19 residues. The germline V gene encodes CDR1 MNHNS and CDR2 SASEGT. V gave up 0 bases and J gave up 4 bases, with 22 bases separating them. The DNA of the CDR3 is TGTGCCAGCAGTGAAGCCAAAAATTTACGGACACCCTATAATCAGCCCCAGCATTTT. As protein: CASSEAKNLRTPYNQPQHF.

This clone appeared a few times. In nucleotides, the CDR3 is TGCAGCGTTGTCGGGACAGGGGGTAACACTGAAGCTTTCTTT. This translates into CSVVGTGGNTEAFF. The chain uses TRBV29-1 and TRBJ1-1; TRBD1 matches at 11 bases. V gave up 4 bases and J gave up 2 bases; unmatched junction bases: 3. Germline loops: CDR1 SQVTM, CDR2 ANQGSEA. This CDR3 is built from 14 residues.

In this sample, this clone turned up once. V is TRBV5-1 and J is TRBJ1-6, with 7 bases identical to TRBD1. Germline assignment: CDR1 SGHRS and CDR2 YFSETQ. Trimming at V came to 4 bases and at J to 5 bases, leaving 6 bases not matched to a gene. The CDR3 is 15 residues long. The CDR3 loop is CASSGFQGDNSPLHF. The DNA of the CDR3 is TGCGCCAGCAGCGGGTTCCAGGGGGATAATTCACCCCTCCACTTT.

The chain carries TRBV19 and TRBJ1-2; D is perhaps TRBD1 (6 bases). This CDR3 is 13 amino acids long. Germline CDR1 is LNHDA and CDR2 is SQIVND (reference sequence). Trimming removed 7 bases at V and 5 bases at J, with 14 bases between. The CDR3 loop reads CASTAGTRYGYTF. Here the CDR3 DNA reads TGTGCCAGTACCGCCGGGACACGTTATGGCTACACCTTC.

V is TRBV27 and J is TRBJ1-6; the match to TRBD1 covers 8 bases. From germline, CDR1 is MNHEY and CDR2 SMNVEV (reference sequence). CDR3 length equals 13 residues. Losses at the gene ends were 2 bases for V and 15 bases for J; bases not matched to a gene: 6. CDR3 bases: TGTGCCAGCAGTTTAGACAGGGGAGGAGGCCTCCACTTT. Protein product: CASSLDRGGGLHF.

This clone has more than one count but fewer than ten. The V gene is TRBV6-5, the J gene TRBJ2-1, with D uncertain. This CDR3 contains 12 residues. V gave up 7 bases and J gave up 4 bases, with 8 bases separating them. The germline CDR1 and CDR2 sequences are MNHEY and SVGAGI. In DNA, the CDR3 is TGTGCCAGCACCGACGGATACAATGAGCAGTTCTTC. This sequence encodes CASTDGYNEQFF.

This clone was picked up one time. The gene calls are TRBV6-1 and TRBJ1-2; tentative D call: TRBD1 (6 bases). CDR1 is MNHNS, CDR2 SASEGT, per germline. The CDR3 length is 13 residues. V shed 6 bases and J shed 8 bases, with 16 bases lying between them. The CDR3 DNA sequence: TGTGCCAGCAGCCCGGACAGTGCGAGGGGCTACACCTTC. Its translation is CASSPDSARGYTF.

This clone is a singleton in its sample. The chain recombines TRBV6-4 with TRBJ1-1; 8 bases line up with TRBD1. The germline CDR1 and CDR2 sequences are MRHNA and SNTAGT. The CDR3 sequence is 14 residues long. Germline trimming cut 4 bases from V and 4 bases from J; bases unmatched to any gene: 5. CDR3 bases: TGTGCCAGCAGTGCAAACACAGGGGGCACTGAAGCTTTCTTT. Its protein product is CASSANTGGTEAFF.

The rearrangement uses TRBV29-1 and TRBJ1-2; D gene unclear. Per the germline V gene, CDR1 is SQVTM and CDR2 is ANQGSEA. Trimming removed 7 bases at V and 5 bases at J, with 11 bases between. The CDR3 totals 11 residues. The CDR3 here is CSGDGLYGYTF. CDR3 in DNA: TGCAGCGGAGACGGATTGTATGGCTACACCTTC.

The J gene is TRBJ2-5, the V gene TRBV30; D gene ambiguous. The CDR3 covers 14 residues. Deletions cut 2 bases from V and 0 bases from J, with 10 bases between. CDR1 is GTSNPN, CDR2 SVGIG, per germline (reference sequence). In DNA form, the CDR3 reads TGTGCCTGGAGTAGGTCCATGTACCAAGAGACCCAGTACTTC. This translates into CAWSRSMYQETQYF.

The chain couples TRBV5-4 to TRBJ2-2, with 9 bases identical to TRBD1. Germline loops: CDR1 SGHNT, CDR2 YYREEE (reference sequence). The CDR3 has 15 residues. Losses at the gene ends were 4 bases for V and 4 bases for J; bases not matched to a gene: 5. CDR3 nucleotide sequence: TGTGCCAGCAGCCTCCGGGACAGGGCCACCGGGGAGCTGTTTTTT. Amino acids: CASSLRDRATGELFF.

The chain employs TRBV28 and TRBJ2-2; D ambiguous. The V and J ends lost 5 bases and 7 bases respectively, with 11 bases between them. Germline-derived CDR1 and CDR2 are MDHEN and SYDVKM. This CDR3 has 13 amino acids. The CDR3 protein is CASSPVAGGELFF. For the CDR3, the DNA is TGTGCCAGCAGTCCGGTCGCAGGCGGGGAGCTGTTTTTT.

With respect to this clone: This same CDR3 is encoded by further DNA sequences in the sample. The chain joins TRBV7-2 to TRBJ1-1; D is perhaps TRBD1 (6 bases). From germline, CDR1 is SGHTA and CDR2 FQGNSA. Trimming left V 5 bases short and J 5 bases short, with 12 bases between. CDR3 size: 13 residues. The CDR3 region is CASSSDRNTEAFF. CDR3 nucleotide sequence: TGTGCCAGCAGCAGTGACAGGAATACTGAAGCTTTCTTT.

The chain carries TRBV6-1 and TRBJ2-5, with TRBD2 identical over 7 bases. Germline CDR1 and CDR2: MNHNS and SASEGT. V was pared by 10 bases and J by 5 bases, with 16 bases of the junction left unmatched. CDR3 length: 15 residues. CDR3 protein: CATRGTWDNGETQYF. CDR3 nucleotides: TGTGCCACGCGGGGGACTTGGGATAATGGGGAGACCCAGTACTTC.

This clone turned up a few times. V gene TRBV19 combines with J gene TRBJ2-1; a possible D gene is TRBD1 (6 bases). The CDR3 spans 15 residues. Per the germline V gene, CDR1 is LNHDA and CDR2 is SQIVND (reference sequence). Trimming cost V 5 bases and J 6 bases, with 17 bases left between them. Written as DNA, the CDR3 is TGTGCCAGTAGTCCAGGGGCAGGGCTTGTCAATGAGCAGTTCTTC. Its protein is CASSPGAGLVNEQFF.

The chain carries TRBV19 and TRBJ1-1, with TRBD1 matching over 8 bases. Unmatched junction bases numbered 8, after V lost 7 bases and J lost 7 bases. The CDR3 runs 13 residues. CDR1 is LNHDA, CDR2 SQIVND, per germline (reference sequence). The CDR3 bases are TGTGCCAGTACCACTTCAGGGGGCGGTGAAGCTTTCTTT. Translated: CASTTSGGGEAFF.

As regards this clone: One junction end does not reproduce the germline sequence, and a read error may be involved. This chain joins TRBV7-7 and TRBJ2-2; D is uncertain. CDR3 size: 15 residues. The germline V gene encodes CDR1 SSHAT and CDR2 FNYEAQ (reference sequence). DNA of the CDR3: TGTGCTAGCAGCTCCCGGATGTCGAACACCGGGGAGCTGTTTTTT. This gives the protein CASSSRMSNTGELFF.

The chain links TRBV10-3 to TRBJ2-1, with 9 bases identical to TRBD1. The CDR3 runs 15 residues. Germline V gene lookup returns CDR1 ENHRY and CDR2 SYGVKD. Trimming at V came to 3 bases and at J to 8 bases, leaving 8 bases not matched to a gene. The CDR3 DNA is TGTGCCATCAGTGAAACGGGACAGGGTGGGGATGAGCAGTTCTTC. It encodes CAISETGQGGDEQFF.

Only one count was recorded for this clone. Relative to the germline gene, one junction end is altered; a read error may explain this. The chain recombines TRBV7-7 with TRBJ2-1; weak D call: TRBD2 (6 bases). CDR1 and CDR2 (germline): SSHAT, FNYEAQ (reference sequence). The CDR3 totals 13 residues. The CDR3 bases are TGTGCTAGCAGCCCGAACCGGGAGTATGAGCAGTTCTTC. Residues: CASSPNREYEQFF.

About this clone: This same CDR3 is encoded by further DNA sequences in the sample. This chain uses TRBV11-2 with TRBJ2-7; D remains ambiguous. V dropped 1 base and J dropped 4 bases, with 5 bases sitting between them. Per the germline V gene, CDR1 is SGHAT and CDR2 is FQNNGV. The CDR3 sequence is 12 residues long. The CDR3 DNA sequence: TGTGCCAGCAGCTTAGTTGGGTACGAGCAGTACTTC. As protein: CASSLVGYEQYF. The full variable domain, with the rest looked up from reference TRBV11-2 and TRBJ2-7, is EAGVAQSPRYKIIEKRQSVAFWCNPISGHATLYWYQQILGQGPKLLIQFQNNGVVDDSQLPKDRFSAERLKGVDSTLKIQPAKLEDSAVYLCASSLVGYEQYFGPGTRLTVT.

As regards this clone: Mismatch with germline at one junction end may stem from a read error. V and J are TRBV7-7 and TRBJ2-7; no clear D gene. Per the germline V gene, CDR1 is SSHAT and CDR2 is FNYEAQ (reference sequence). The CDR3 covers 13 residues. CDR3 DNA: TGTGCTAGCAGCTTAACAGACCGCTACGAGCAGTACTTC. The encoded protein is CASSLTDRYEQYF.

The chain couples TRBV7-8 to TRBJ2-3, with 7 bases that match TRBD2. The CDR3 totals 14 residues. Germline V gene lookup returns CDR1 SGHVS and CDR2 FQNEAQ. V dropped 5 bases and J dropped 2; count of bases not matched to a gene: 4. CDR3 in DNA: TGTGCCAGCAGCGGACTAGGTAACACAGATACGCAGTATTTT. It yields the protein CASSGLGNTDTQYF.

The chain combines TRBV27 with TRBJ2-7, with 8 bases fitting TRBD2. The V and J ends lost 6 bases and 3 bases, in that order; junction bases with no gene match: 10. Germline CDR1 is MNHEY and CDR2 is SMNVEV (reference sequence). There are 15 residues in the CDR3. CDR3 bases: TGTGCCAGCAGCGTTGCCGGGACTAGGTTCTACGAGCAGTACTTC. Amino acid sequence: CASSVAGTRFYEQYF.

The DNA for the CDR3 is TGTGCCAGTAGTACAAATCGGCGCACAGATACGCAGTATTTT. It codes for CASSTNRRTDTQYF. The V gene is TRBV19, the J gene TRBJ2-3, with D unclear. The CDR3 contains 14 residues. V was shortened by 4 bases and J by 1 base, with 9 bases between the two germline ends. In germline, CDR1 is LNHDA, CDR2 SQIVND (reference sequence).

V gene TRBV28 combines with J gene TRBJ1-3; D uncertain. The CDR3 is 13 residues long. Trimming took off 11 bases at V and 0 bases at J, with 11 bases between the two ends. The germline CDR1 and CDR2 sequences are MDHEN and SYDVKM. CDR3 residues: CASKRDSGNTIYF. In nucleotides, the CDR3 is TGTGCCTCAAAGAGGGACTCTGGAAACACCATATATTTT.

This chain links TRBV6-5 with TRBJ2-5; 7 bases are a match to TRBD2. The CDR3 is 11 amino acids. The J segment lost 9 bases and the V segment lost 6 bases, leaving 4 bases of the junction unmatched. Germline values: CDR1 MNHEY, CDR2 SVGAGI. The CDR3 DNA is TGTGCCAGCAGCTTCGGGGGGTCCCAGTACTTC. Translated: CASSFGGSQYF.

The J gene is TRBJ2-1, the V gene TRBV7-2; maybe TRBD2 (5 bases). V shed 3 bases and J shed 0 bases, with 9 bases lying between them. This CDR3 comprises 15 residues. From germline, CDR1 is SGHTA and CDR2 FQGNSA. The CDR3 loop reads CASSFAGYSYNEQFF. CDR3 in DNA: TGTGCCAGCAGCTTCGCGGGCTACTCCTACAATGAGCAGTTCTTC. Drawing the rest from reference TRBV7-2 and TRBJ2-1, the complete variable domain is GAGVSQSPSNKVTEKGKDVELRCDPISGHTALYWYRQSLGQGLEFLIYFQGNSAPDKSGLPSDRFSAERTGGSVSTLTIQRTQQEDSAVYLCASSFAGYSYNEQFFGPGTRLTVL.

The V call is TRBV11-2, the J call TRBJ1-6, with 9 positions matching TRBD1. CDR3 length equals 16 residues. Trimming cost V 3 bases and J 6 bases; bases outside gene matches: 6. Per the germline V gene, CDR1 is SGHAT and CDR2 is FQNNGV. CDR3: CASSFQGQGTNSPLHF. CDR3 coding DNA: TGTGCCAGCAGCTTCCAGGGACAGGGTACTAATTCACCCCTCCACTTT.